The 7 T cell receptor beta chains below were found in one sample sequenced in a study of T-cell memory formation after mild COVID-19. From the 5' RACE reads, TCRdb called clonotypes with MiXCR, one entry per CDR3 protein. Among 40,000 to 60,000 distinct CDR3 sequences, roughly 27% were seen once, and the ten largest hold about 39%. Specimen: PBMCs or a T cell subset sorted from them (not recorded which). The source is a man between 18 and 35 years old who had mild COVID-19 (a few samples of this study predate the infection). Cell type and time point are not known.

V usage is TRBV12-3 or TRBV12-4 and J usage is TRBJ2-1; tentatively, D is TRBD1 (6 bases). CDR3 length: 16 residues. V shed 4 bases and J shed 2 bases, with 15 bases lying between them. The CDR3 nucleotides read TGTGCCAGCAGTTCCCCGACAGGCCCGGCCTACAATGAGCAGTTCTTC. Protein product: CASSSPTGPAYNEQFF.

Written as DNA, the CDR3 is TGTGCCAGCAGTTACTCGACAGGGGGCGGGCAGCCCCAGCATTTT. Its protein is CASSYSTGGGQPQHF. V is TRBV6-5 and J is TRBJ1-5, with 10 bases fitting TRBD1. Unmatched junction bases numbered 3, after V lost 0 bases and J lost 7 bases. CDR1 is MNHEY, CDR2 SVGAGI, per germline. CDR3 length: 15 residues.

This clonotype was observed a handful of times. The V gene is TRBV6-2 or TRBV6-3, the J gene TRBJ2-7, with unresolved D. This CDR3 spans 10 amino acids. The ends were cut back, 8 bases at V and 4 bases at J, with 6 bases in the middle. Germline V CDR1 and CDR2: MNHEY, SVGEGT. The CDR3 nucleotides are TGTGCCAGCGGTCTATACGAGCAGTACGTC. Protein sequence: CASGLYEQYV.

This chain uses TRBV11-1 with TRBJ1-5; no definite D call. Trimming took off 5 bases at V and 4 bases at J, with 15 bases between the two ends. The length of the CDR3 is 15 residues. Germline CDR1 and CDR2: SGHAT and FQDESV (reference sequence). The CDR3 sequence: CASSQSGVGNQPQHF. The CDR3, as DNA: TGTGCCAGCAGCCAAAGTGGGGTTGGGAATCAGCCCCAGCATTTT. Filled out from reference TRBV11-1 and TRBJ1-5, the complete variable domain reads EAEVAQSPRYKITEKSQAVAFWCDPISGHATLYWYRQILGQGPELLVQFQDESVVDDSQLPKDRFSAERLKGVDSTLKIQPAELGDSAMYLCASSQSGVGNQPQHFGDGTRLSIL.

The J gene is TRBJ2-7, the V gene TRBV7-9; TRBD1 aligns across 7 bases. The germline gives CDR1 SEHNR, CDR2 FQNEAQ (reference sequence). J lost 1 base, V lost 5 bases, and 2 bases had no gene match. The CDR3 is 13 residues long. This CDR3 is CASSGQESYEQYF. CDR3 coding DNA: TGTGCCAGCAGCGGACAGGAATCCTACGAGCAGTACTTC.

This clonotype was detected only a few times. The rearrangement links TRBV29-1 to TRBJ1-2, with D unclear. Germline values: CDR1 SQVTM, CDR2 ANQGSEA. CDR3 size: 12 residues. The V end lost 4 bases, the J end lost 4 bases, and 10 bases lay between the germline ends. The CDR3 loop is CSVGPGLYGYTF. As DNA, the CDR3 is TGCAGCGTTGGGCCCGGGCTCTATGGCTACACCTTC.

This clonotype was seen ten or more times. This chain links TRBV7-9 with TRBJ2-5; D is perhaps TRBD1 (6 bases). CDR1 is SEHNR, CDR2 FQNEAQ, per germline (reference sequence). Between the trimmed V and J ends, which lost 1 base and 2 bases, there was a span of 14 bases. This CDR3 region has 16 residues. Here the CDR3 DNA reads TGTGCCAGCAGCTTAGTGGCCAAAACAGGGCAAGAGACCCAGTACTTC. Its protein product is CASSLVAKTGQETQYF.